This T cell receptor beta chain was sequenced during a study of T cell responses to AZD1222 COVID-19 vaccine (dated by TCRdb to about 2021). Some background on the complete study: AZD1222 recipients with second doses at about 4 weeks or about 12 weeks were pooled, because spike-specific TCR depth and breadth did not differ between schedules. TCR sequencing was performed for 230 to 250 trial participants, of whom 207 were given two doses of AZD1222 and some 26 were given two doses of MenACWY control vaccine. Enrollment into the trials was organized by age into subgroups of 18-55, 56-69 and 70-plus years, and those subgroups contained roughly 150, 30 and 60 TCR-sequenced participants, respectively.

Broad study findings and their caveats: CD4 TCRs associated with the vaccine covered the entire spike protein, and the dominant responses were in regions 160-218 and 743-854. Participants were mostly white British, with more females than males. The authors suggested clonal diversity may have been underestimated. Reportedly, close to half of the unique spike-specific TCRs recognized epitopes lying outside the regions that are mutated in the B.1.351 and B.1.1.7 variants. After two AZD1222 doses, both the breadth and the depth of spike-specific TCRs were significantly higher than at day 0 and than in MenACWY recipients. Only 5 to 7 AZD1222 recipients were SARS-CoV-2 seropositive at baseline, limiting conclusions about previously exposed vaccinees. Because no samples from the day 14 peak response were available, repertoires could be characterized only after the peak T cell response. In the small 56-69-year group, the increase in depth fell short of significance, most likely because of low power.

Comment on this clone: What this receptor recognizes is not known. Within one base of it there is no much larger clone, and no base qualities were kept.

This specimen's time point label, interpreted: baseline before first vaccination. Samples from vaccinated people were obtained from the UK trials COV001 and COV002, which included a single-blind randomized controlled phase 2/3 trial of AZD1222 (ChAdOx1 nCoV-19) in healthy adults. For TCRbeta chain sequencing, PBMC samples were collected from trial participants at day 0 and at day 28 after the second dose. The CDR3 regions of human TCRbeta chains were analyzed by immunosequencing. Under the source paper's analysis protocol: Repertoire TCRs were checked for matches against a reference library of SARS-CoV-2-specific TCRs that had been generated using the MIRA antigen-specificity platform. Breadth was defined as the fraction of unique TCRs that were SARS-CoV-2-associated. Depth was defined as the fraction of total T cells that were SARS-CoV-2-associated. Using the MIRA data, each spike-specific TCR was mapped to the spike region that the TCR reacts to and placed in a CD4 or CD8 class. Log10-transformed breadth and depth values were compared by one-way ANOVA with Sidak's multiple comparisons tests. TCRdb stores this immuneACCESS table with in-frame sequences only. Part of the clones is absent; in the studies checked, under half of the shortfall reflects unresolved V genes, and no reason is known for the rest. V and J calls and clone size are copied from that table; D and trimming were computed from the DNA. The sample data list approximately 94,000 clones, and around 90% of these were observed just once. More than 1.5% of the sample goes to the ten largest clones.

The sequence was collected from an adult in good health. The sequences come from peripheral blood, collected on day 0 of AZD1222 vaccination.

The CDR3 here reads CASSLVGPGNEQFF. The DNA reads TGCGCCAGCAGCTTGGTTGGGCCGGGCAATGAGCAGTTCTTC. Here the chain combines TRBV5-1 and TRBJ2-1; the D gene assignment is ambiguous. Reading the germline V gene gives CDR1 SGHRS and CDR2 YFSETQ. The V end loses 0 bases and the J end loses 6 bases, and a stretch of 10 bases separates them. The CDR3 runs 14 residues from the cysteine to the phenylalanine. CDR3 DNA only is kept here, 42 bases in frame from base 1.